This T cell receptor (beta chain) appears in the sequencing data of a study of low-dose radiotherapy and immunotherapy resistance in tumors. In this sample, this clonotype turned up many times. The junction had 6 bases not matched to a gene; V was cut back by 4 bases and J by 5 bases. CDR1 and CDR2 from the germline V gene are SGHKS and YYEKEE (reference sequence). The CDR3 consists of 15 residues. cDNA synthesis used a TRAV/TRBV-specific primer set for both chains. TCRs were amplified for around 20 PCR cycles with a constant-region primer and V-primer adapter. TCRdb called the reads again in MiXCR, with one record for every CDR3 protein. The sample consists of around 64,000 distinct CDR3 sequences, approximately 25% of them appearing once. Time point in this sample: before trial treatment.

The receptor was isolated from a male donor with rectosigmoid adenocarcinoma. Material: PBMCs, obtained before treatment. The gene calls are TRBV5-5 and TRBJ2-5, with 12 bases that match TRBD2. As DNA, the CDR3 is TGTGCCAGCAGCCCCGGACTAGCGGGACTGGAGACCCAGTACTTC. It yields the protein CASSPGLAGLETQYF. The full variable domain, in which reference TRBV5-5 and TRBJ2-5 provide the parts outside the CDR3, is DAGVTQSPTHLIKTRGQQVTLRCSPISGHKSVSWYQQVLGQGPQFIFQYYEKEERGRGNFPDRFSARQFPNYSSELNVNALLLGDSALYLCASSPGLAGLETQYFGPGTRLLVL.